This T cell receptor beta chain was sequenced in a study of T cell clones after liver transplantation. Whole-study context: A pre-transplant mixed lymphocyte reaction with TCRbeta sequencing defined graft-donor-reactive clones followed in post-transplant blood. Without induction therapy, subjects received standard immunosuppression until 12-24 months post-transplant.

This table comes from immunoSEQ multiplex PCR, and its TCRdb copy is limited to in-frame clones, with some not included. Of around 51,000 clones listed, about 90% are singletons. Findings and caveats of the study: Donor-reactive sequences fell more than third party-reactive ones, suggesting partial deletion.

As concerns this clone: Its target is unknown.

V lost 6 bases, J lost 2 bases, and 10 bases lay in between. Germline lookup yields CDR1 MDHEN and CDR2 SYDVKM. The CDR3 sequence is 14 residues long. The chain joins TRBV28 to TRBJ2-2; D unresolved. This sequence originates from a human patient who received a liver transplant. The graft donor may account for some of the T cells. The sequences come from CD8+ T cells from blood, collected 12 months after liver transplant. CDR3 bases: TGTGCCAGCAGAATCGGCCGCAACACCGGGGAGCTGTTTTTT. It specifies CASRIGRNTGELFF.